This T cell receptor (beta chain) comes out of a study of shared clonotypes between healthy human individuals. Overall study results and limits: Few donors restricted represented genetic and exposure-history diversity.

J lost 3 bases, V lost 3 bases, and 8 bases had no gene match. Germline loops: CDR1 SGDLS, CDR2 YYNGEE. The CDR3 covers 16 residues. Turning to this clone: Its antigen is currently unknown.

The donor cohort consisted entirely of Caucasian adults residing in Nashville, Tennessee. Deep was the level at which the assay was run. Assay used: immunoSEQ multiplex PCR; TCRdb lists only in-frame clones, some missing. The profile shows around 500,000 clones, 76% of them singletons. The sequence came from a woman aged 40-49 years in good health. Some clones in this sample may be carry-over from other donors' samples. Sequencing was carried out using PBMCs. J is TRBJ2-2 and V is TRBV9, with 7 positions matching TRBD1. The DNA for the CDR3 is TGTGCCAGCAGCGCGCCAGGGGGTCTCGACACCGGGGAGCTGTTTTTT. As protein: CASSAPGGLDTGELFF.